The clone carrying this T cell receptor (beta chain) was observed a handful of times. Its antigen is unidentified. With 2 bases removed from V and 1 base from J, the gap between germline ends came to 12 bases. This CDR3 is built from 15 residues. Germline values: CDR1 SEHNR, CDR2 FQNEAQ (reference sequence). The sample comes from a study of identical twins. Broader study findings: Sharing of beta out-of-frame sequences by twins showed a weaker excess. Out-of-frame alpha sequences shared by twins showed excess low generation probability.

Each donor (without exception) was a healthy Caucasian. After template switching added a universal primer site, the resulting cDNA carried unique molecular identifiers. MiXCR, run by TCRdb on the 5' RACE reads, gives a single entry per CDR3 protein. Among 1,800,000 or so distinct CDR3 sequences listed, about 32% were seen once. The chain links TRBV7-9 to TRBJ2-7, with D unresolved. This receptor was taken from a newborn girl in good health. Sequencing was carried out using cord blood. The CDR3 coding sequence is TGTGCCAGCAGCTTAAAGGCGGCAGGTTCCTACGAGCAGTACTTC. This encodes CASSLKAAGSYEQYF.